The clone carrying this T cell receptor (beta chain) turned up a few times. The antigen is unknown. These data come from a study of T cell repertoires in cytomegalovirus infection. Study-wide context: CMV epitopes in the study were HLA-C-restricted (recently identified) and HLA-B-restricted (well studied). Matching HLA type and CMV infection were both indicated by public TCR beta signatures. Study-wide results and limits: There were HLA-C-restricted CMV-specific TCR beta clonotypes dominating the ex vivo response. Individuals carrying CMV plus the relevant HLA were identified by cumulative frequency of public TCR beta families.

CDR1 is SGHTA and CDR2 is FQGNSA in the germline V gene. The CDR3 contains 15 residues. Trimming at V came to 6 bases and at J to 6 bases, leaving 11 bases not matched to a gene. TCRdb reprocessed the reads via MiXCR and lists one record per CDR3 protein. Of 100,000 to 150,000 distinct CDR3 sequences detected, 32% appear once; the ten largest clones hold 58%. This TCR came from a human donor in good health (CMV status not recorded). Some clones in this sample may be carry-over from other donors' samples. Sample: CD8+ T cells from cultured PBMCs, taken from culture after CMV antigen stimulation. V usage is TRBV7-2 and J usage is TRBJ2-3, with 8 bases identical to TRBD2. This chain's CDR3 is CASRLRGVITDTQYF. The CDR3 DNA reads as TGTGCCAGCAGGTTGCGGGGGGTTATTACCGATACGCAGTATTTT.